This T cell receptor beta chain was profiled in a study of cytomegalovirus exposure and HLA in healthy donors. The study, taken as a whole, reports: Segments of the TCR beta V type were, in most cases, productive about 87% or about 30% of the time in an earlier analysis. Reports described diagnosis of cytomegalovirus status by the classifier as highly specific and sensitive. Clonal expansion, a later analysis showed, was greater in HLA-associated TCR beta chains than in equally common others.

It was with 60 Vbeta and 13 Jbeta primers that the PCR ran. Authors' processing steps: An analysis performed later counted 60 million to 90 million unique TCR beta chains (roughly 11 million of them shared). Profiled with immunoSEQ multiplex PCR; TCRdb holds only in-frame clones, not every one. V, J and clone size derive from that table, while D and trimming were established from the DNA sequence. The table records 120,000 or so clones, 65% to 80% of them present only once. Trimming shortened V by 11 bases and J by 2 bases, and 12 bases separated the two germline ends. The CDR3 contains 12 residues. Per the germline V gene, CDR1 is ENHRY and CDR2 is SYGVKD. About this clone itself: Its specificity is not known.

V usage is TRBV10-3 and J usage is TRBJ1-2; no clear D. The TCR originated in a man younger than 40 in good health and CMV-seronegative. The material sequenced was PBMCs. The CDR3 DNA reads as TGTGCCGTCTCGACTGTAAACTATGGCTACACCTTC. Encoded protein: CAVSTVNYGYTF.